Reported below is one TCR beta chain. The target of this receptor is not known. No much larger clone is present one base from it, and per-base qualities are unavailable. These data belong to a study of OX40 agonist ivuxolimab in advanced cancers. Regarding the research as a whole: The costimulatory receptor OX40 (CD134) was targeted by ivuxolimab, a fully human IgG2 agonistic monoclonal antibody. Intravenous ivuxolimab was administered to patients every 2 weeks at six dose levels: 0.01, 0.1, 0.3, 1.5, 3 and 10 mg/kg. Of the roughly 53 patients in dose escalation, some 20 had hepatocellular carcinoma, some 15 had melanoma, 9 had renal cell carcinoma and 9 had head and neck cancer. In the dose-escalation cohort, 75% to 90% of patients were male, and the mean age was 60 years with a range of about 20 to 90. Patients were allowed to have had prior anti-PD-1, anti-PD-L1 or anti-CTLA-4 therapy, and roughly two fifths of the dose-escalation patients had been treated with checkpoint inhibitors. Three dose-escalation patients achieved partial responses, one with hepatocellular carcinoma and two with cutaneous melanoma. Peripheral TCRbeta sequencing was intended to test whether TCR sequence diversity was altered and clonal T-cell expansion was caused by ivuxolimab. The paper reports the monotherapy dose-escalation portion (N = 52 patients) of the phase I ivuxolimab trial.

Its CDR3 holds 16 amino acids, cysteine through phenylalanine. The only DNA kept is the CDR3, 48 bases in frame from the first base. CDR1 and CDR2 are drawn from the germline V gene: KGHSH, LQKENI. V gives up 4 bases and J gives up 0 bases, and the segment between their germline ends measures 13 bases. Patients with autoimmune disease history or receiving systemic immunosuppression were excluded from the trial. Peripheral blood for TCR sequencing was drawn from every dose cohort at baseline, at cycle 4 day 1 and at cycle 7 day 1. Samples came from an open-label, multicenter, first-in-human phase I dose-escalation trial of ivuxolimab. Adults with locally advanced or metastatic melanoma, renal cell carcinoma, hepatocellular carcinoma or head and neck squamous cell carcinoma were enrolled in the trial. Before TCR sequencing, CD4+ and CD8+ T cells were separately sorted from peripheral blood. Study-wide findings and limitations: After ivuxolimab, CD8+ T cells had more expanded clones than CD4+ T cells on average. Low levels of normalized T-cell clonal expansion were also seen in some patients who did not respond. The antigen specificity of the peripheral T cells that underwent clonal expansion was not determined. Partial responders in the 0.1-3.0 mg/kg groups had among the lowest normalized peripheral clonal expansion, especially among CD8+ T cells. At doses of 0.1 to 3.0 mg/kg, clonal expansion of both CD4+ and CD8+ blood T cells was observed from baseline to week 6.

For sequencing of the TCRbeta CDR3 region, genomic DNA was extracted from the sorted cells. The immunoSEQ Assay was used for sequencing of TCRbeta CDR3 regions. Here the immuneACCESS table is served through TCRdb, limited to in-frame sequences with V and J called. Missing clones are a known gap in these copies; in checked studies unresolved V genes cover under half, and the rest lacks a known reason. This sample lists tens of thousands of clones; approximately 80% were detected once. The ten largest clones represent less than 2.5% of the sample. The receptor chain draws on TRBV18 and TRBJ2-4; the D gene cannot be named for sure. The starting material was CD4+ or CD8+ T cells sorted from blood, obtained in a trial of the OX40 agonist ivuxolimab. The sequence derives from an adult with an advanced solid tumor such as melanoma, head and neck, liver or kidney cancer. The CDR3 protein is CASSLYSTLAKNIQYF. In nucleotides, the sequence is TGTGCCAGCTCACTGTATAGTACGCTAGCCAAAAACATTCAGTACTTC. Beyond the CDR3, the reference TRBV18 and TRBJ2-4 genes provide the residues; the full variable domain reads: NAGVMQNPRHLVRRRGQEARLRCSPMKGHSHVYWYRQLPEEGLKFMVYLQKENIIDESGMPKERFSAEFPKEGPSILRIQQVVRGDSAAYFCASSLYSTLAKNIQYFGAGTRLSVL.